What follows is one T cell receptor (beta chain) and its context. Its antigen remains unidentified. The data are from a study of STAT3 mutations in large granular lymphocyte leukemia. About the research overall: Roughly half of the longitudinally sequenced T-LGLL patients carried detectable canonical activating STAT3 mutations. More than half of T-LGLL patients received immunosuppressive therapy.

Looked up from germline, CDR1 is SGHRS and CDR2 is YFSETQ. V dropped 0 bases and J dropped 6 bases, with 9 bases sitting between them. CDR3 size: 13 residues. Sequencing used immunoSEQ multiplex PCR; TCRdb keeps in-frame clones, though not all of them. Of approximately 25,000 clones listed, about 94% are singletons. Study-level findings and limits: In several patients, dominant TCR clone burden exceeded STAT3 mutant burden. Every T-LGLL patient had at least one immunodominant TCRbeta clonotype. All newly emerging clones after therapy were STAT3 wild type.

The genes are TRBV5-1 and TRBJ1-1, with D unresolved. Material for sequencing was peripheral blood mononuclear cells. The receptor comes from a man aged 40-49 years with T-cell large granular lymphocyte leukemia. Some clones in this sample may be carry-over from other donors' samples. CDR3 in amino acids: CASSLGGIAEAFF. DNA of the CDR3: TGCGCCAGCAGCTTGGGCGGAATCGCTGAAGCTTTCTTT. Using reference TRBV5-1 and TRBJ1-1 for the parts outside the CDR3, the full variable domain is KAGVTQTPRYLIKTRGQQVTLSCSPISGHRSVSWYQQTPGQGLQFLFEYFSETQRNKGNFPGRFSGRQFSNSRSEMNVSTLELGDSALYLCASSLGGIAEAFFGQGTRLTVV.